This T cell receptor beta chain appears in the sequencing data of a study of blood T cell repertoires in COVID-19. Study context: From the United States, Italy and Spain came samples of acute and convalescent COVID-19.

Participant reports of clinical history set cohort assignment. As processed by the authors: The assay estimated nucleated cells by amplifying reference gene primers. Profiled with immunoSEQ multiplex PCR; TCRdb holds only in-frame clones, not every one. That table is the source of V, J and clone size, and D and trimming were worked out from the DNA. There are some 320,000 clones in the sample; about 89% occur only once, and over 4% lies in the top ten. The sequenced sample consisted of PBMCs or T cells enriched from blood (not recorded which). This clonotype was sampled from a woman aged 25 to 39 who had recovered from COVID-19.

CDR3 sequence (DNA): TGTGCCAGCAGCCCATGGGCCGGGGAGAATGAAAAACTGTTTTTT. Protein sequence: CASSPWAGENEKLFF. The rearrangement links TRBV7-9 to TRBJ1-4; D remains unclear. Germline V gene sequence: CDR1 SEHNR, CDR2 FQNEAQ (reference sequence). The V and J ends lost 5 bases and 5 bases respectively, with 15 bases between them. This CDR3 comprises 15 residues.